Below are 11 T cell receptor beta chains sequenced from a single sample in a study of blood T cell repertoires in COVID-19. Method: immunoSEQ multiplex PCR; TCRdb's copy keeps in-frame clones and lacks some. The sample carries about 44,000 clones, about nine tenths recorded once. Sequencing was done on a sample of peripheral blood. The receptors here all came from a woman at least 80 years old in a cohort sampled during active or convalescent COVID-19.

The CDR3 DNA reads TGTGCCAGCAGTTTGGCGGGTGTCGGCATTCAGTACTTC. Translated: CASSLAGVGIQYF. The chain recombines TRBV12-3 or TRBV12-4 with TRBJ2-4; perhaps TRBD2 as D (5 bases). Between the trimmed V and J ends, which lost 3 bases and 9 bases, there was a span of 12 bases. The length of the CDR3 is 13 residues.

This clone came up a few times. This chain connects TRBV6-5 to TRBJ1-5; D perhaps matches TRBD1 (5 bases). Trimming cost V 6 bases and J 1 base, with 7 bases left between them. The CDR3 covers 13 residues. The germline CDR1 and CDR2 sequences are MNHEY and SVGAGI. The CDR3 loop is CASRRGSNQPQHF. The CDR3 nucleotides are TGTGCCAGCAGGCGGGGGAGCAATCAGCCCCAGCATTTT.

The chain couples TRBV5-1 to TRBJ2-1; 7 bases match TRBD2. Germline V gene lookup returns CDR1 SGHRS and CDR2 YFSETQ. There are 14 residues in the CDR3. The V gene end was trimmed by 2 bases and the J gene end by 6 bases; junction bases not matched to a gene: 5. The CDR3 DNA sequence: TGCGCCAGCAGCTTTCCGGGGGGAGGCAATGAGCAGTTCTTC. Protein sequence: CASSFPGGGNEQFF.

The chain employs TRBV27 and TRBJ2-3; TRBD1 might be the D (5 bases). The V end lost 0 bases, the J end lost 3 bases, and 10 bases lay between the germline ends. Germline CDR1 is MNHEY and CDR2 is SMNVEV (reference sequence). CDR3 length: 15 amino acids. The CDR3 sequence: CASSLSWGLTDTQYF. The CDR3 DNA is TGTGCCAGCAGTTTATCCTGGGGCCTGACAGATACGCAGTATTTT.

This clone appeared a single time. The rearrangement uses TRBV2 and TRBJ1-4, with TRBD1 matching over 8 bases. Trimming cost V 4 bases and J 0 bases; bases outside gene matches: 4. The length of the CDR3 is 16 residues. Germline V gene sequence: CDR1 SNHLY, CDR2 FYNNEI. CDR3 in DNA: TGTGCCAGCAGTGGCGGACAGGGTGCAACTAATGAAAAACTGTTTTTT. Its translation is CASSGGQGATNEKLFF.

CDR3 in DNA: TGCAGCGTTCGTGGACAGGGAAATTCACCCCTCCACTTT. Protein: CSVRGQGNSPLHF. This rearrangement joins TRBV29-1 to TRBJ1-6; the match to TRBD1 covers 8 bases. The germline CDR1 and CDR2 sequences are SQVTM and ANQGSEA. The CDR3 length is 13 residues. The junction had 4 bases not matched to a gene; V was cut back by 5 bases and J by 7 bases.

The rearrangement uses TRBV7-2 and TRBJ2-3; 14 bases align to TRBD2. The length of the CDR3 is 17 residues. The V gene end was trimmed by 5 bases and the J gene end by 6 bases; junction bases not matched to a gene: 10. The V gene's germline CDR1 is SGHTA and CDR2 FQGNSA. The CDR3 DNA reads TGTGCCAGCAGCCTCGGGACTAGCGGGAGTGGGATGGATACGCAGTATTTT. Its protein product is CASSLGTSGSGMDTQYF.

This chain connects TRBV6-6 to TRBJ2-1; TRBD2 matches 12 bases. The V gene end was trimmed by 4 bases and the J gene end by 3 bases; junction bases not matched to a gene: 4. Germline values: CDR1 MNHNY, CDR2 SVGAGI (reference sequence). CDR3 length: 16 amino acids. CDR3 region: CASSSPGLAGYNEQFF. CDR3 nucleotides: TGTGCCAGCAGTTCCCCGGGACTAGCGGGCTACAATGAGCAGTTCTTC.

The chain uses TRBV6-5 and TRBJ1-2; possible D gene TRBD1, 5 bases. The germline V gene has CDR1 MNHEY and CDR2 SVGAGI. V gave up 6 bases and J gave up 3 bases, with 17 bases separating them. The CDR3 totals 15 residues. The DNA of the CDR3 is TGTGCCAGCAGCCCCGGGGGGAGTCTCGACTATGGCTACACCTTC. Amino acids: CASSPGGSLDYGYTF.

The rearrangement links TRBV2 to TRBJ2-7; 12 nucleotides align to TRBD2. This CDR3 spans 19 amino acids. The V gene end was trimmed by 4 bases and the J gene end by 4 bases; junction bases not matched to a gene: 17. The germline V gene encodes CDR1 SNHLY and CDR2 FYNNEI. In DNA form, the CDR3 reads TGTGCCAGCAGTGGAGACCGGGGACTAGCGGGTGCGATCCCGTACGAGCAGTACTTC. It translates to CASSGDRGLAGAIPYEQYF. Based on the CDR3 plus reference TRBV2 and TRBJ2-7, the full variable domain is EPEVTQTPSHQVTQMGQEVILRCVPISNHLYFYWYRQILGQKVEFLVSFYNNEISEKSEIFDDQFSVERPDGSNFTLKIRSTKLEDSAMYFCASSGDRGLAGAIPYEQYFGPGTRLTVT.

This clone was seen more than once but under ten times. The V call is TRBV5-1, the J call TRBJ1-1; 7 nucleotides align to TRBD1. V trimming: 4 bases; J trimming: 0 bases; junction bases outside the gene matches: 6. CDR1 SGHRS and CDR2 YFSETQ come from the germline V gene. This CDR3 spans 15 amino acids. The DNA of the CDR3 is TGCGCCAGCAGCGGGAGGACAGGCGTGAACACTGAAGCTTTCTTT. Translation gives CASSGRTGVNTEAFF.